The 4 T cell receptor beta chains below come from one sample, sequenced in a study of radiotherapy plus CTLA-4 blockade in lung cancer listed by TCRdb under 2018. The library came from the immunoSEQ multiplex PCR assay. The source is immuneACCESS, and TCRdb retained only in-frame sequences with V and J called. Part of the clones is not carried over; for the studies checked, unresolved V genes explain less than half of this, and the remainder is unexplained. This sample is represented by roughly 86,000 clones; roughly 80% of them were singletons. The ten most abundant clones make up 0.82% of the sample. Material: peripheral blood, obtained from a patient treated with radiotherapy plus ipilimumab. These receptors all come from a human donor with non-small cell lung cancer who had stable disease on radiotherapy plus ipilimumab.

CDR3 sequence: CASSEGASGRDNEQFF. For the CDR3, the DNA is TGCGCCAGCAGTGAGGGGGCTAGCGGGAGGGACAATGAGCAGTTCTTC. The gene calls are TRBV10-1 and TRBJ2-1; TRBD2 matches 12 bases. Germline V gene data show CDR1 as WNHNN and CDR2 as SYGVQD (reference sequence). J lost 5 bases, V lost 2 bases, and 4 bases had no gene match. This CDR3 region has 16 residues.

In its sample, this clone was seen once. The rearrangement joins TRBV29-1 to TRBJ1-2; D uncertain. Trimming took 4 bases from V and 5 from J, leaving 11 bases between them. This CDR3 is 12 amino acids long. The germline V gene has CDR1 SQVTM and CDR2 ANQGSEA. CDR3 coding DNA: TGCAGCGTTGCAGTCGGCAGTTATGGCTACACCTTC. The encoded protein is CSVAVGSYGYTF.

The chain joins TRBV10-3 to TRBJ2-1, with D perhaps matching TRBD2 (6 bases). Per germline, CDR1 ENHRY and CDR2 SYGVKD. V gave up 8 bases and J gave up 9 bases, with 14 bases separating them. The CDR3 loop spans 12 amino acids. Here the CDR3 reads CAISNGGREQFF. CDR3 bases: TGTGCCATCTCTAACGGGGGACGTGAGCAGTTCTTC.

The chain uses TRBV5-1 and TRBJ2-7; 8 bases align to TRBD1. The V gene end was trimmed by 4 bases and the J gene end by 6 bases; junction bases not matched to a gene: 12. CDR3 length: 15 amino acids. Germline CDR1 and CDR2: SGHRS and YFSETQ. Here the CDR3 reads CASSLAGQGSTEQYF. The DNA of the CDR3 is TGCGCCAGCAGCCTGGCAGGACAGGGATCTACCGAGCAGTACTTC.